This T cell receptor (beta chain) was sequenced for a study of blood T cell repertoires in COVID-19. Study at large: The cDNA or gDNA used as material had been derived from T cells, B-cell-depleted T cells, or PBMCs.

The CDR3 has 13 residues. Trimming left V 3 bases short and J 4 bases short, with 9 bases between. Germline CDR1 reads MDHEN; CDR2 reads SYDVKM. Methods used by the authors: Reference gene primers were amplified, and this amplification served to estimate nucleated cell counts. Assay: immunoSEQ multiplex PCR; the TCRdb copy retains only in-frame clones and omits some. V, J and clone size were drawn from that table, and D and trimming were deduced from the DNA. Seen here are about 130,000 clones, about 85% observed once, and the top ten hold approximately 10%. This TCR came from a man aged 60 to 69 with acute or convalescent COVID-19. This chain uses TRBV28 with TRBJ1-2; no definite D call. Sequencing input: peripheral blood. Here the CDR3 DNA reads TGTGCCAGCAGTTTTGCAGGCAGCTATGGCTACACCTTC. Amino acid sequence: CASSFAGSYGYTF.